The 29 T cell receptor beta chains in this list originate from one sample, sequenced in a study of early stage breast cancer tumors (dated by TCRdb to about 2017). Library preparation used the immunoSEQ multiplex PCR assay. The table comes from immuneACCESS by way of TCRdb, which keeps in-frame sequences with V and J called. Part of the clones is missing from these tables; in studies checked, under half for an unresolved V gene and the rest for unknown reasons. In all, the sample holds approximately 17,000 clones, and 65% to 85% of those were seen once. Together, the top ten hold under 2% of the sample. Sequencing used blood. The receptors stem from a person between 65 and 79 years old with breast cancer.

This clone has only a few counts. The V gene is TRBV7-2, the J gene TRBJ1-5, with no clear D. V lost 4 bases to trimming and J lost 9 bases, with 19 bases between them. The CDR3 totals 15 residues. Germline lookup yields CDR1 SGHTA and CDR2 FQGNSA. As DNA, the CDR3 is TGTGCCAGCAGCTCGACGGGAGCTTCGTATTTGCCCCAGCATTTT. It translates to CASSSTGASYLPQHF. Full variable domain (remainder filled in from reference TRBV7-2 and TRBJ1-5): GAGVSQSPSNKVTEKGKDVELRCDPISGHTALYWYRQSLGQGLEFLIYFQGNSAPDKSGLPSDRFSAERTGGSVSTLTIQRTQQEDSAVYLCASSSTGASYLPQHFGDGTRLSIL.

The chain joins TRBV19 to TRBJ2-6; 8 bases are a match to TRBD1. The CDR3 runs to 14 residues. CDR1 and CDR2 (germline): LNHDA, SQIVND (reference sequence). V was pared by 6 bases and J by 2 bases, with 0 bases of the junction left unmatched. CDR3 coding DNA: TGTGCCAGTAGGGACAGGGCTGGGGCCAACGTCCTGACTTTC. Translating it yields CASRDRAGANVLTF.

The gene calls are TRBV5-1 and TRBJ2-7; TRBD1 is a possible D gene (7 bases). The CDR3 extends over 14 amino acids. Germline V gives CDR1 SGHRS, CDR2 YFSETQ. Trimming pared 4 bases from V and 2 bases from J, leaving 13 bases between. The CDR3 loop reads CASSPGGKPYEQYF. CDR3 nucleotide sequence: TGCGCCAGCAGCCCAGGGGGGAAACCCTACGAGCAGTACTTC.

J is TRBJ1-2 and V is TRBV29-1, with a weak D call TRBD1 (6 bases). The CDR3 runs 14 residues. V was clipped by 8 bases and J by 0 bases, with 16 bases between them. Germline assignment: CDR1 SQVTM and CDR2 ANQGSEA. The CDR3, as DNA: TGCAGCCCAGGGGTCGAGCTAGCTAACTATGGCTACACCTTC. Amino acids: CSPGVELANYGYTF.

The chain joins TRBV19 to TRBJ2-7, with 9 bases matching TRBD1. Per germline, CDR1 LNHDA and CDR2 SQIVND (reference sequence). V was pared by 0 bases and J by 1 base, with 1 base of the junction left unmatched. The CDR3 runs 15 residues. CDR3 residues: CASSIEGTGSYEQYF. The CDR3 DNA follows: TGTGCCAGTAGTATAGAGGGGACAGGGTCCTACGAGCAGTACTTC.

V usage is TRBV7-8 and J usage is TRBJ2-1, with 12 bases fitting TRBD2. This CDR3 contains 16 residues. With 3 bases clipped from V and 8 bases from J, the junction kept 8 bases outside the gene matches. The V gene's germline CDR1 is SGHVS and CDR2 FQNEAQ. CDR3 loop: CASSFQLAGGIDEQFF. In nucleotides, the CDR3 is TGTGCCAGCAGCTTCCAACTAGCGGGGGGTATTGATGAGCAGTTCTTC.

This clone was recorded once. Written as DNA, the CDR3 is TGTGCCAGCAGCTTAAACAGGGACGCCCCCCTCCACTTT. The encoded protein is CASSLNRDAPLHF. The chain recombines TRBV7-3 with TRBJ1-6, with a possible D match to TRBD1 (6 bases). In germline, CDR1 is SGHTA, CDR2 FQGTGA. The ends were cut back, 1 base at V and 13 bases at J, with 11 bases in the middle. The CDR3 covers 13 residues.

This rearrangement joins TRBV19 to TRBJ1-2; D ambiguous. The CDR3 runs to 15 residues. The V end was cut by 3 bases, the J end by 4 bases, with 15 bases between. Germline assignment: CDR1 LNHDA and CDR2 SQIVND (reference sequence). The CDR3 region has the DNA TGTGCCAGTAGTATCCTCTCTGGGCCTACCTATGGCTACACCTTC. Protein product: CASSILSGPTYGYTF.

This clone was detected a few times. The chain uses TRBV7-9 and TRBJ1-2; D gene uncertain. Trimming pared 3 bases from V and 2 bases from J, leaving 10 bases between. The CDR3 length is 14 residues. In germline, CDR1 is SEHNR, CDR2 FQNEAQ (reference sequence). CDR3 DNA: TGTGCCAGCAGCTTTCTTGGCGGAAACTATGGCTACACCTTC. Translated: CASSFLGGNYGYTF.

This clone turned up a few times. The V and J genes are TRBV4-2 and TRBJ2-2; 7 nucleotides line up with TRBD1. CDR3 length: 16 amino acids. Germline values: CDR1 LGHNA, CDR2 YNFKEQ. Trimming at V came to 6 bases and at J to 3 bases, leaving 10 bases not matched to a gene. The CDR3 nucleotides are TGTGCCAGCAGACGTACAACAGGGGCCGACACCGGGGAGCTGTTTTTT. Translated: CASRRTTGADTGELFF.

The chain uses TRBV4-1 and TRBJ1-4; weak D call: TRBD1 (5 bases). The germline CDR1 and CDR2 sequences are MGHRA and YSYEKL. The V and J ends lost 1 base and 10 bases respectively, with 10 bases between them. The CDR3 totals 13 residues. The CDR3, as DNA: TGCGCCAGCAGCCAAGTGGGGGGTCCAAAACTGTTTTTT. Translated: CASSQVGGPKLFF.

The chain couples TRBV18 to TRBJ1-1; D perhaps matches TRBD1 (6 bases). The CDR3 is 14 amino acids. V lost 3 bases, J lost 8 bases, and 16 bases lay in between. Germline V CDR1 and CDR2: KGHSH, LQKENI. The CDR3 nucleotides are TGTGCCAGCTCACCCCCCAGCTTCGACAGGGAAGCTTTCTTT. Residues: CASSPPSFDREAFF.

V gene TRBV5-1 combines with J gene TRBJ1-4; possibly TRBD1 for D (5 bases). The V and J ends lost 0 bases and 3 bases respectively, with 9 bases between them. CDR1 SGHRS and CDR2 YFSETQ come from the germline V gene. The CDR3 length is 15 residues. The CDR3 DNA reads TGCGCCAGCAGCTTGGCCGGGGGTTCTAATGAAAAACTGTTTTTT. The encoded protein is CASSLAGGSNEKLFF.

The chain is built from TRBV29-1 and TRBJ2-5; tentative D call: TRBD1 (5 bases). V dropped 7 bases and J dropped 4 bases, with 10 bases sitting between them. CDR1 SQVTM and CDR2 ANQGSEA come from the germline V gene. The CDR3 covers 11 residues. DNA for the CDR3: TGCAGCGGTTGGCAGGGAGAGACCCAGTACTTC. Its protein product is CSGWQGETQYF.

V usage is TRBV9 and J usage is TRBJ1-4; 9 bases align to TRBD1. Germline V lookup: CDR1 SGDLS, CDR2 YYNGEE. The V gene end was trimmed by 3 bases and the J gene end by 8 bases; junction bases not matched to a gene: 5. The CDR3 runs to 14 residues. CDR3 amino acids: CASSAGQGSEKLFF. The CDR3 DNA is TGTGCCAGCAGCGCGGGACAGGGTAGCGAAAAACTGTTTTTT.

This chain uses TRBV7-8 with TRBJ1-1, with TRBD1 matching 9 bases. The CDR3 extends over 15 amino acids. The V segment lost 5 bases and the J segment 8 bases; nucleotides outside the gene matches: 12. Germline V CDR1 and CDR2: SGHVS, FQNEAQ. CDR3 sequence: CASSPLQGAGGEAFF. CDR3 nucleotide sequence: TGTGCCAGCAGCCCACTACAGGGGGCTGGAGGCGAAGCTTTCTTT.

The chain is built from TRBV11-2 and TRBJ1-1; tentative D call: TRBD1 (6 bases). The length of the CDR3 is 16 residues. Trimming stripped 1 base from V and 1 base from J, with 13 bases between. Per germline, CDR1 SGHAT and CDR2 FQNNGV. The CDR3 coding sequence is TGTGCCAGCAGCTTAGTTATGGGACAACCGAACACTGAAGCTTTCTTT. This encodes CASSLVMGQPNTEAFF.

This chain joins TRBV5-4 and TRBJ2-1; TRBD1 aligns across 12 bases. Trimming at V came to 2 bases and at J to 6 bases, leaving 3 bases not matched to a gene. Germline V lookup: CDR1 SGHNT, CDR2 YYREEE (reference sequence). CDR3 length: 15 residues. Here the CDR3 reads CASSFGTGGFNEQFF. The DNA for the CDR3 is TGTGCCAGCAGCTTCGGGACAGGGGGCTTCAATGAGCAGTTCTTC.

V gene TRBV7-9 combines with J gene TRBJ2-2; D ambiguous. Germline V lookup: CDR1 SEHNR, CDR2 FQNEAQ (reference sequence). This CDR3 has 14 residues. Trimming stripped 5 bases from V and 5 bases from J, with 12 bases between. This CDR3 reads CASSPVGWTGELFF. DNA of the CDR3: TGTGCCAGCAGCCCGGTCGGGTGGACCGGGGAGCTGTTTTTT. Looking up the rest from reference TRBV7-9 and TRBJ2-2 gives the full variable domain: DTGVSQNPRHKITKRGQNVTFRCDPISEHNRLYWYRQTLGQGPEFLTYFQNEAQLEKSRLLSDRFSAERPKGSFSTLEIQRTEQGDSAMYLCASSPVGWTGELFFGEGSRLTVL.

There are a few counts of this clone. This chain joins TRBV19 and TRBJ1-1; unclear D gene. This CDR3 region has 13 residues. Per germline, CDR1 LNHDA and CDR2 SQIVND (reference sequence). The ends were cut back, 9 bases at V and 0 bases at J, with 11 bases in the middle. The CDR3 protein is CASSEAMNTEAFF. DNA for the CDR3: TGTGCCAGCAGCGAGGCTATGAACACTGAAGCTTTCTTT.

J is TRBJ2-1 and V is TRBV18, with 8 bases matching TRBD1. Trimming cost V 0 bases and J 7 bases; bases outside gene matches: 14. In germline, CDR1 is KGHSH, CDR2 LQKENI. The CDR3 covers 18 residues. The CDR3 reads CASSPPFLTGVGSNEQFF. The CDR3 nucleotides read TGTGCCAGCTCACCACCATTTTTGACAGGGGTAGGTAGTAATGAGCAGTTCTTC.

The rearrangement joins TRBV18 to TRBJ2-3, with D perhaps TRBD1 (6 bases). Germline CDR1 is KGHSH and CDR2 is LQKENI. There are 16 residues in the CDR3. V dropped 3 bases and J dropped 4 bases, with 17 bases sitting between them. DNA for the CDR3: TGTGCCAGCTCACCCTTGACAGGAAGCCGTGCAGATACGCAGTATTTT. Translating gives CASSPLTGSRADTQYF.

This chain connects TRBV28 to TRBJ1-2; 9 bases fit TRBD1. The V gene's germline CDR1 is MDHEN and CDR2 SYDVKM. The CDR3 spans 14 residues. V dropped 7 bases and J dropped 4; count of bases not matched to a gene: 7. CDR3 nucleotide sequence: TGTGCCAGCACCCGGACAGGGGAGGTCTATGGCTACACCTTC. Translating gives CASTRTGEVYGYTF.

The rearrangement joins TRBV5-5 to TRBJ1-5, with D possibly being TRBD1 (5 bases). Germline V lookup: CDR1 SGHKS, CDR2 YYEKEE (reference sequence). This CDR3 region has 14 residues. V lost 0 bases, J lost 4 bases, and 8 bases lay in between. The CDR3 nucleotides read TGTGCCAGCAGCTTGGCCGGGGGGAATCAGCCCCAGCATTTT. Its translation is CASSLAGGNQPQHF.

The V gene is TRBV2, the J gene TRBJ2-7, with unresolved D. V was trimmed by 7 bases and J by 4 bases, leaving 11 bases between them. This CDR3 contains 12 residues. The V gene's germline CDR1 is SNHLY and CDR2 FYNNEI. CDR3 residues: CASTLLYYEQYF. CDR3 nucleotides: TGTGCCAGCACCTTACTCTATTACGAGCAGTACTTC.

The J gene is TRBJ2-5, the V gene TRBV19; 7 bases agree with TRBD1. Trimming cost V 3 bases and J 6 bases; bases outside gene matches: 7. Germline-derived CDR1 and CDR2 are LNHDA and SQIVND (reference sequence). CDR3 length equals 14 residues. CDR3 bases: TGTGCCAGTAGTATGGACAGGTCCTTAAAGACCCAGTACTTC. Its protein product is CASSMDRSLKTQYF.

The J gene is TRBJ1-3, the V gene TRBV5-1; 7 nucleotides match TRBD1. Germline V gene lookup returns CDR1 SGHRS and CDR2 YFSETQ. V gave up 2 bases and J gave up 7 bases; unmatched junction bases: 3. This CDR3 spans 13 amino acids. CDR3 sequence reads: CASSLTGANTIYF. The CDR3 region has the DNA TGCGCCAGCAGCTTAACAGGGGCGAACACCATATATTTT.

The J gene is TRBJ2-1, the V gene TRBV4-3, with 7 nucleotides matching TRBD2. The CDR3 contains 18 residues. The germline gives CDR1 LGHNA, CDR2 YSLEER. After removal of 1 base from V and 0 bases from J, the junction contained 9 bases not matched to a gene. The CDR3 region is CASSQGIGGGISYNEQFF. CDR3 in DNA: TGCGCCAGCAGCCAAGGTATCGGCGGGGGTATCTCCTACAATGAGCAGTTCTTC.

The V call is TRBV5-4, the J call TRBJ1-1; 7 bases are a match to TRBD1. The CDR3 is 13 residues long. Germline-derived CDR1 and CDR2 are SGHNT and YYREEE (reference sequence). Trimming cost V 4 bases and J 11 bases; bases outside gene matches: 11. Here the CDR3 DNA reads TGTGCCAGCAGCCCTGGGACAGCTCTAGTGGCTTTCTTT. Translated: CASSPGTALVAFF.